This T cell receptor beta chain originates from a study of response to subunit inactivated influenza vaccine. Study findings and constraints: Authors suggested seasonal influenza vaccinations each recruit few new T cells.

There are a few counts of this clonotype. Its antigen is unidentified. TCRdb passed the RT-PCR reads through MiXCR, listing each CDR3 protein once. The sample has about half a million distinct CDR3 sequences, over 25% seen once; the top ten hold about 1.9%. Germline V gene data show CDR1 as SGHRS and CDR2 as YFSETQ. The junction had 7 bases not matched to a gene; V was cut back by 4 bases and J by 10 bases. This CDR3 comprises 12 residues. The chain joins TRBV5-1 to TRBJ1-2; 7 bases fit TRBD1. The source material was CD4+ T cells sorted from PBMCs, sampled 4 to 6 days after vaccination. This TCR was sampled from a man in his fifties who received an inactivated influenza vaccine. CDR3 coding DNA: TGCGCCAGCAGCAGGGGACAGAGTGACTACACCTTC. It is translated as CASSRGQSDYTF.